The 13 T cell receptor beta chains reported below all come from one sample, sequenced in a study of cytomegalovirus exposure and HLA in healthy donors. With 60 Vbeta and 13 Jbeta primers, the PCR was carried out. Here immunoSEQ multiplex PCR was the method, and the copy in TCRdb shows in-frame clones only, minus some. The sample consists of about 180,000 clones, around 77% of them appearing once. Sequencing used PBMCs. The source is a man between 60 and 70 years old in good health and CMV-seronegative.

This clone was detected a few times. The chain links TRBV4-1 to TRBJ2-7; D is possibly TRBD1 (6 bases). The V gene's germline CDR1 is MGHRA and CDR2 YSYEKL. The V end lost 0 bases, the J end lost 2 bases, and 11 bases lay between the germline ends. The CDR3 loop spans 15 amino acids. CDR3 sequence reads: CASSQEGTLAYEQYF. The CDR3 region has the DNA TGCGCCAGCAGCCAAGAGGGGACATTGGCCTACGAGCAGTACTTC.

Only a few counts were recorded for this clone. The rearrangement uses TRBV29-1 and TRBJ2-7, with 9 bases matching TRBD1. V shed 5 bases and J 3 bases; nucleotides not matched to a gene: 5. Germline lookup yields CDR1 SQVTM and CDR2 ANQGSEA. The CDR3 spans 13 residues. The CDR3 DNA sequence: TGCAGCGTTTCAAAGGGACAGGGCTACGAGCAGTACTTC. This translates into CSVSKGQGYEQYF.

This chain uses TRBV6-1 with TRBJ2-7, with D possibly matching TRBD1 (5 bases). The CDR3 sequence is 16 residues long. V lost 3 bases, J lost 6 bases, and 21 bases lay in between. Germline V lookup: CDR1 MNHNS, CDR2 SASEGT. The CDR3 DNA reads as TGTGCCAGCAGTGAGCAGGTGGCTATCAGGGTTTCCGAGCAGTACTTC. Residues: CASSEQVAIRVSEQYF.

This chain joins TRBV4-3 and TRBJ2-1, with 8 bases identical to TRBD2. After removal of 0 bases from V and 5 bases from J, the junction contained 9 bases not matched to a gene. The germline V gene encodes CDR1 LGHNA and CDR2 YSLEER. The length of the CDR3 is 17 residues. Here the CDR3 reads CASSQEWRGAFNNEQFF. CDR3 DNA: TGCGCCAGCAGCCAAGAATGGCGGGGGGCCTTCAACAATGAGCAGTTCTTC.

The chain joins TRBV5-1 to TRBJ2-6; the D gene is possibly TRBD1 (6 bases). Germline V CDR1 and CDR2: SGHRS, YFSETQ. V lost 5 bases, J lost 0 bases, and 9 bases lay in between. The CDR3 spans 15 residues. DNA for the CDR3: TGCGCCAGCAGGGAGGACAGCTCTGGGGCCAACGTCCTGACTTTC. Translated, it gives CASREDSSGANVLTF.

This chain links TRBV6-6 with TRBJ1-1; TRBD1 is a possible D gene (6 bases). Germline lookup yields CDR1 MNHNY and CDR2 SVGAGI (reference sequence). The CDR3 length is 14 residues. Trimming removed 6 bases from V and 4 bases from J, with 15 bases in between. The CDR3 loop is CASRPGTKFTEAFF. The CDR3 DNA reads TGTGCCAGCAGGCCCGGGACAAAGTTCACTGAAGCTTTCTTT.

The V and J genes are TRBV6-5 and TRBJ2-5, with D possibly matching TRBD1 (6 bases). The DNA end favors TRBJ2-7, so the J call may be wrong. Germline V CDR1 and CDR2: MNHEY, SVGAGI. The CDR3 extends over 13 amino acids. In nucleotides, the CDR3 is TGTGCCAGCAGTTACTCACAGGGCTACGAGCAGTACTTC. It translates to CASSYSQGYEQYF.

This sequence joins TRBV4-1 and TRBJ1-3, with 9 bases fitting TRBD1. The CDR3 is 21 amino acids. V was pared by 4 bases and J by 4 bases, with 23 bases of the junction left unmatched. Per germline, CDR1 MGHRA and CDR2 YSYEKL. The CDR3, as DNA: TGCGCCAGCAGCCCCCACCGCGGGGACAGGGAACTTTCGGCGGGAGGAAACACCATATATTTT. Translated: CASSPHRGDRELSAGGNTIYF.

This sequence joins TRBV2 and TRBJ2-2; 13 nucleotides match TRBD2. With V trimmed by 5 bases and J by 4 bases, 1 base remained unmatched. The CDR3 totals 15 residues. CDR1 is SNHLY and CDR2 is FYNNEI in the germline V gene. The CDR3 DNA sequence: TGTGCCAGCAGTCGGACTAGCGGGGGCACCGGGGAGCTGTTTTTT. Translation gives CASSRTSGGTGELFF.

This rearrangement joins TRBV5-4 to TRBJ2-3; TRBD2 is a possible D gene (5 bases). Trimming took 1 base from V and 2 from J, leaving 14 bases between them. Germline V gene sequence: CDR1 SGHNT, CDR2 YYREEE (reference sequence). The CDR3 sequence is 16 residues long. The CDR3 sequence: CASSLSLASPTDTQYF. CDR3 bases: TGTGCCAGCAGCTTGTCATTAGCGAGCCCCACAGATACGCAGTATTTT.

The chain combines TRBV19 with TRBJ2-1, with 8 bases identical to TRBD1. CDR1 LNHDA and CDR2 SQIVND come from the germline V gene (reference sequence). Trimming at V came to 5 bases and at J to 6 bases, leaving 9 bases not matched to a gene. There are 15 residues in the CDR3. The CDR3 loop is CASSPRTGSTNEQFF. In DNA, the CDR3 is TGTGCCAGTAGTCCCCGGACAGGGAGTACCAATGAGCAGTTCTTC.

The rearrangement links TRBV18 to TRBJ1-1; TRBD1 matches 9 bases. Germline V gene sequence: CDR1 KGHSH, CDR2 LQKENI. J lost 8 bases, V lost 4 bases, and 2 bases had no gene match. CDR3 length: 12 amino acids. CDR3 nucleotides: TGTGCCAGCTCACTAGGGACAGGGGAAGCTTTCTTT. Its protein product is CASSLGTGEAFF. The variable domain in full, with the rest retrieved from reference TRBV18 and TRBJ1-1, is NAGVMQNPRHLVRRRGQEARLRCSPMKGHSHVYWYRQLPEEGLKFMVYLQKENIIDESGMPKERFSAEFPKEGPSILRIQQVVRGDSAAYFCASSLGTGEAFFGQGTRLTVV.

V usage is TRBV6-1 and J usage is TRBJ1-2, with 8 bases identical to TRBD1. Unmatched junction bases numbered 1, after V lost 0 bases and J lost 4 bases. There are 14 residues in the CDR3. In germline, CDR1 is MNHNS, CDR2 SASEGT. The CDR3 sequence is CASSEAGTGYGYTF. The CDR3, as DNA: TGTGCCAGCAGTGAAGCCGGGACAGGCTATGGCTACACCTTC.